A single sample is the source of the 13 T cell receptor beta chains below, sequenced in a study of HIV-infected children after antiretroviral therapy interruption. RNA-based 3' RACE libraries used unique molecular identifiers. TCRdb independently ran MiXCR on the 3' RACE reads; one entry per CDR3 protein. Found here are under 50,000 distinct CDR3 sequences, approximately 4.3% of them singletons; the top ten hold roughly 0.7%. Stated treatment: PENTA 11 planned treatment interruption arm or continuous ART arm. The source was CD45RA+ CD4+ T cells from PBMCs, pooled from several time points, collected from a donor given antiretroviral therapy, either interrupted or continuous. Subset noted: naive CD4+ CD45RA+ CD45RO- T cells. The receptor source for this set is a pool of human donors with HIV.

This clonotype was recorded many times. V is TRBV28 and J is TRBJ1-1; D not certain. Between the trimmed V and J ends, which lost 8 bases and 0 bases, there was a span of 10 bases. Germline assignment: CDR1 MDHEN and CDR2 SYDVKM. This CDR3 has 13 amino acids. The CDR3 spells CASFPSMNTEAFF. The CDR3 DNA reads as TGTGCCAGCTTTCCCAGCATGAACACTGAAGCTTTCTTT.

This clonotype was counted ten times or more. The chain employs TRBV28 and TRBJ2-7; D remains unclear. Germline CDR1 and CDR2: MDHEN and SYDVKM. V dropped 6 bases and J dropped 1 base, with 13 bases sitting between them. This CDR3 region has 14 residues. The CDR3 DNA follows: TGTGCCAGCAGGAACGCGAGTTTTTCCTACGAGCAGTACTTC. It encodes CASRNASFSYEQYF.

This clonotype turned up a few times. The chain employs TRBV29-1 and TRBJ1-4; D is perhaps TRBD1 (6 bases). Germline V gene lookup returns CDR1 SQVTM and CDR2 ANQGSEA. V was cut by 0 bases and J by 7 bases, with 12 bases left in between. The CDR3 length is 14 residues. CDR3 coding DNA: TGCAGCGTTGAAGACACAGGGAGAAGTGAAAAACTGTTTTTT. The encoded protein is CSVEDTGRSEKLFF. Drawing the rest from reference TRBV29-1 and TRBJ1-4, the complete variable domain is SAVISQKPSRDICQRGTSLTIQCQVDSQVTMMFWYRQQPGQSLTLIATANQGSEATYESGFVIDKFPISRPNLTFSTLTVSNMSPEDSSIYLCSVEDTGRSEKLFFGSGTQLSVL.

This clonotype occurred many times. The chain employs TRBV5-4 and TRBJ2-7, with D tentatively TRBD1 or TRBD2 (6 bases each). From germline, CDR1 is SGHNT and CDR2 YYREEE (reference sequence). This CDR3 region has 14 residues. Between the trimmed V and J ends, which lost 2 bases and 2 bases, there was a span of 11 bases. The CDR3 here is CASSFGGPAYEQYF. The CDR3 nucleotides are TGTGCCAGCAGCTTTGGGGGGCCGGCCTACGAGCAGTACTTC.

This clonotype was recorded many times. The gene calls are TRBV19 and TRBJ1-6; D unclear. The CDR3 has 14 residues. CDR1 and CDR2 from the germline V gene are LNHDA and SQIVND (reference sequence). The ends were cut back, 3 bases at V and 7 bases at J, with 10 bases in the middle. This CDR3 is CASSMVSVNSPLHF. CDR3 in DNA: TGTGCCAGTAGTATGGTGTCGGTGAATTCACCCCTCCACTTT.

This clonotype was observed at least ten times. The chain employs TRBV11-3 and TRBJ2-1; no reliable D call. The CDR3 consists of 13 residues. The germline V gene encodes CDR1 SGHNT and CDR2 YENEEA. Trimming took 5 bases from V and 4 from J, leaving 9 bases between them. CDR3 sequence reads: CASSPKIYNEQFF. CDR3 DNA: TGTGCCAGCAGCCCAAAAATATACAATGAGCAGTTCTTC.

This clonotype has a count of ten or more. This sequence joins TRBV4-1 and TRBJ1-1; D is unclear. Per the germline V gene, CDR1 is MGHRA and CDR2 is YSYEKL. The ends were cut back, 0 bases at V and 0 bases at J, with 14 bases in the middle. The CDR3 consists of 17 residues. The CDR3 loop is CASSQDTAGVVNTEAFF. The CDR3 DNA sequence: TGCGCCAGCAGCCAAGATACTGCGGGTGTTGTGAACACTGAAGCTTTCTTT.

This clonotype was found a few times. The V gene is TRBV12-3 or TRBV12-4, the J gene TRBJ1-2; D is unclear. Trimming removed 3 bases at V and 5 bases at J, with 10 bases between. The CDR3 runs to 13 residues. CDR3 sequence reads: CASSLRGWYGYTF. The DNA for the CDR3 is TGTGCCAGCAGTTTGCGGGGTTGGTATGGCTACACCTTC.

This clonotype was recorded at least ten times. The chain links TRBV28 to TRBJ2-7; no clear D. Trimming removed 4 bases at V and 4 bases at J, with 17 bases between. The CDR3 loop spans 15 amino acids. Germline loops: CDR1 MDHEN, CDR2 SYDVKM. The CDR3 DNA is TGTGCCAGCAGTTCCCTGCCTCAACAGAATTACGAGCAGTACTTC. This encodes CASSSLPQQNYEQYF.

This clonotype was detected many times. This chain connects TRBV10-3 to TRBJ1-1, with D perhaps matching TRBD1 (5 bases). Germline V gene data show CDR1 as ENHRY and CDR2 as SYGVKD. The CDR3 is made up of 13 amino acids. V was trimmed by 4 bases and J by 6 bases, leaving 12 bases between them. This chain's CDR3 is CAISGGTNPEAFF. The CDR3 region has the DNA TGTGCCATCAGTGGAGGGACCAACCCTGAAGCTTTCTTT.

This clonotype was recorded many times. The chain is built from TRBV20-1 and TRBJ1-5; 9 bases are a match to TRBD1. V trimming: 6 bases; J trimming: 10 bases; junction bases outside the gene matches: 10. Germline V lookup: CDR1 DFQATT, CDR2 SNEGSKA (reference sequence). The CDR3 extends over 13 amino acids. CDR3 residues: CSASRQGVGPQHF. CDR3 sequence (DNA): TGCAGTGCCAGCAGACAGGGGGTCGGACCCCAGCATTTT.

This clonotype has only a few counts. The chain couples TRBV6-1 to TRBJ2-4, with 9 bases lining up with TRBD1. The ends lost 10 bases at V and 7 bases at J; junction bases unmatched: 14. The CDR3 contains 15 residues. Per the germline V gene, CDR1 is MNHNS and CDR2 is SASEGT. The DNA for the CDR3 is TGTGCCACCCGACCGGGACAGGGTTTGGGGAACATTCAGTACTTC. The encoded protein is CATRPGQGLGNIQYF.

This clonotype was picked up many times. The J gene is TRBJ2-7, the V gene TRBV27; possibly TRBD1 or TRBD2 for D (6 bases each). Trimming left V 4 bases short and J 2 bases short, with 18 bases between. Germline assignment: CDR1 MNHEY and CDR2 SMNVEV (reference sequence). The CDR3 runs to 16 residues. The CDR3 protein is CASSSFAEGQTYEQYF. The DNA for the CDR3 is TGTGCCAGCAGTTCGTTCGCGGAGGGACAAACCTACGAGCAGTACTTC.